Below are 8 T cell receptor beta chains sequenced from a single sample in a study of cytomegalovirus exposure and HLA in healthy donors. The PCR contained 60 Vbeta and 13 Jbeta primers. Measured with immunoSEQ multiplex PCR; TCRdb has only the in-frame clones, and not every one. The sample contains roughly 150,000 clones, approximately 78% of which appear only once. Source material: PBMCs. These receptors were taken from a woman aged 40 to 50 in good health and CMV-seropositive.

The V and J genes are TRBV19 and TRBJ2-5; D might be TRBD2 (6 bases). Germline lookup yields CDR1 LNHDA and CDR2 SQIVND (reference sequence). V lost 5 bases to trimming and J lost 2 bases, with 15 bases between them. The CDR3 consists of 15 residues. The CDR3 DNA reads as TGTGCCAGTAGTCCGGGGGAAGTCGGTCAAGAGACCCAGTACTTC. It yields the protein CASSPGEVGQETQYF. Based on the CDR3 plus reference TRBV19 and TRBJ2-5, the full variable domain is DGGITQSPKYLFRKEGQNVTLSCEQNLNHDAMYWYRQDPGQGLRLIYYSQIVNDFQKGDIAEGYSVSREKKESFPLTVTSAQKNPTAFYLCASSPGEVGQETQYFGPGTRLLVL.

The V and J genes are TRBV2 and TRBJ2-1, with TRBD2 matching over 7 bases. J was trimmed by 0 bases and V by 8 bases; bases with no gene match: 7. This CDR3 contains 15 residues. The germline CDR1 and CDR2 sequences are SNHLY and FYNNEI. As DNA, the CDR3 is TGTGCCAGCTCGGGGGGAGGGAGCTCCTACAATGAGCAGTTCTTC. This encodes CASSGGGSSYNEQFF. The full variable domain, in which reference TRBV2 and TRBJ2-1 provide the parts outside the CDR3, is EPEVTQTPSHQVTQMGQEVILRCVPISNHLYFYWYRQILGQKVEFLVSFYNNEISEKSEIFDDQFSVERPDGSNFTLKIRSTKLEDSAMYFCASSGGGSSYNEQFFGPGTRLTVL.

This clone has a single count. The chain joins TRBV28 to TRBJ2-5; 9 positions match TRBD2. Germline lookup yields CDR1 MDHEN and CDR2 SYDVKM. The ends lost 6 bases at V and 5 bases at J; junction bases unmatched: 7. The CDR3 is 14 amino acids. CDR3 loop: CASRIAGEGETQYF. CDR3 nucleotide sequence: TGTGCCAGCAGGATAGCGGGAGAGGGGGAGACCCAGTACTTC.

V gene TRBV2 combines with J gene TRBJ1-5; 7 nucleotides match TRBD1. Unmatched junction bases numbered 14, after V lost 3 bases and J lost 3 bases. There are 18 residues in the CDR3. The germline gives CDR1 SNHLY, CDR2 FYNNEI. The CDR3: CASSEELDRDSFNQPQHF. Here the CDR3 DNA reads TGTGCCAGCAGTGAGGAACTTGACCGGGACAGTTTCAATCAGCCCCAGCATTTT.

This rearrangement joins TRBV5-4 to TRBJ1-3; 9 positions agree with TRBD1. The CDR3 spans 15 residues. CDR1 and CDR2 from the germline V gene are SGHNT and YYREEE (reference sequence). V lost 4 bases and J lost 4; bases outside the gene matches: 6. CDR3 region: CASSPGTGIGNTIYF. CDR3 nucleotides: TGTGCCAGCAGCCCCGGGACAGGGATAGGAAACACCATATATTTT.

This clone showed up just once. This CDR3 is CASSRPQTSGYPEQYF. CDR3 DNA: TGTGCCAGCAGCCGTCCACAGACTAGCGGGTACCCCGAGCAGTACTTC. This chain joins TRBV7-9 and TRBJ2-5, with 10 bases matching TRBD2. The J call may not be correct, given that the DNA end is closer to TRBJ2-7. Germline V gives CDR1 SEHNR, CDR2 FQNEAQ (reference sequence). The CDR3 spans 16 residues.

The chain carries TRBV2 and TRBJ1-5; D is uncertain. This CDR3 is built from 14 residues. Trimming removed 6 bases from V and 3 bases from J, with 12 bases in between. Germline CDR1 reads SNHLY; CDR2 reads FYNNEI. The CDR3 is CASRNFLPNQPQHF. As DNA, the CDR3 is TGTGCCAGCAGAAATTTTCTTCCCAATCAGCCCCAGCATTTT.

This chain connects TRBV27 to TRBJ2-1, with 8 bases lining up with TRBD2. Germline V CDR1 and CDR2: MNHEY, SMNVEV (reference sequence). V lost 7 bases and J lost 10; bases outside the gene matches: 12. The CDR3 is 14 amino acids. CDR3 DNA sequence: TGTGCCAGCAACCGAGCGGGAGTGGTCGGGGAGCAGTTCTTC. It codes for CASNRAGVVGEQFF.